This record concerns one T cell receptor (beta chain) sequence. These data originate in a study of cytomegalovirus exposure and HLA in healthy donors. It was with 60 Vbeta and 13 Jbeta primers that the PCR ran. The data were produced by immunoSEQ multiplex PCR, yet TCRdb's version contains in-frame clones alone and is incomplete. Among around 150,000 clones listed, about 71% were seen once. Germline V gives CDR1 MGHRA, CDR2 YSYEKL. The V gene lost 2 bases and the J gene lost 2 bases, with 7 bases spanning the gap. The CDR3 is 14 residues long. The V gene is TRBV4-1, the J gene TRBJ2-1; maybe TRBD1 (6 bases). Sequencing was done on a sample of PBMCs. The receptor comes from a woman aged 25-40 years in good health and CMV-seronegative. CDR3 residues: CASSQRTAYNEQFF. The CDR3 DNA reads TGCGCCAGCAGCCAAAGGACAGCCTACAATGAGCAGTTCTTC.